This T cell receptor (beta chain) was recovered during a study of T cells after yellow fever vaccination (dated by TCRdb to about 2019). In terms of the full investigation: The SMART-Seq v4 Ultra Low Input RNA kit was used to prepare libraries from fractions with low cell numbers. To follow T-cell clones before and after both primary and booster YFV17D yellow fever vaccination, bulk TCR alpha and beta repertoires underwent longitudinal sequencing. The cohort comprised two healthy male donors, one aged 18 to 30 and one aged 30 to 40 years. Bulk PBMC replicates and cell subsets were isolated from blood drawn at multiple timepoints before and after both primary and secondary immunization.

Taken with the paper, the label for treatment or condition translates to: live attenuated yellow fever vaccine strain. A standard Ficoll-Paque protocol was used to isolate PBMCs from peripheral blood. Dynabeads CD4 and CD8 positive selection kits were used to isolate the CD4 and CD8 T-cell fractions. TriZol was used to extract RNA from bulk PBMCs, from CD4 and CD8 fractions, and from dextramer-positive and dextramer-negative fractions. The study at large found these results: After the booster, most clones that had expanded after primary vaccination were detected again (almost 97% of CD4 and roughly 86% of CD8), suggesting broad maintenance of memory. A small fraction of clonotypes showed up in both the CD4 and CD8 compartments, probably as a result of convergent recombination. Because only two donors were included in the study, the extent to which the findings can be generalized is limited. Computational filtering was required because FACS-sorted repertoires could contain abundant contaminating clonotypes from the bulk population. The secondary T-cell response was found to be weaker but faster than the primary response, with a peak reached on day 5 rather than on day 15.

TCR cDNA was made using 5'RACE template switching, a step that added a universal primer site and unique molecular identifiers. Priming of cDNA synthesis was performed from both the TCR alpha and TCR beta constant segments. Library amplification used two PCR steps, and the second PCR step added sample barcodes and sequencing adapters. Sequencing of libraries was done on Illumina HiSeq 2500 (2x100 bp) or NovaSeq (2x150 bp). Concerning the study's data processing: Demultiplexing of reads and collapsing into UMI consensus sequences were performed with MIGEC, and V(D)J alignment was carried out with MiXCR. Vaccine-responding clonotypes were defined with edgeR using replicate PBMC samples, requiring FDR below 0.01 and a log2 fold change above 5 up to day 15. Each bulk clonotype received a CD4 or CD8 identity based on whether the sequenced CD4 or CD8 repertoire contained that clonotype at higher abundance. Using fastp at Q25 and MiXCR, TCRdb reprocessed the public reads and kept productive beta chains. Every entry covers one CDR3 protein and lists the most common genes and DNA from its rows. The V and J calls, along with clone size, are taken from TCRdb and not from the paper's own processing. In all, the sample holds tens of thousands of distinct CDR3 sequences, and around 7% of those were seen once. Roughly 28% of the sample is in the top ten clones.

As regards this clonotype: Its antigen has not been determined. No qualities accompany the bases; no much larger clone lies one base away.

Sample: CD8+ T cells sorted from PBMCs, taken roughly 10 days after the first yellow fever vaccination. The source of this sequence is a man between 18 and 29 years old who received the YFV17D yellow fever vaccine.

The nucleotide sequence reads TGTGCCAGCAGTTCCCTTCGCTTGGGACAGGCCGAGCAGTACGTC. This encodes CASSSLRLGQAEQYV. The V gene is TRBV6-5 and the J gene is TRBJ2-7, with 8 bases in between that match TRBD1. There are 15 amino acids in the CDR3, from cysteine to valine inclusive. Just the 45-base CDR3 DNA is kept, in frame starting at base 1. Based on the germline V gene, the CDR1 and CDR2 sequences are MNHEY and SVGAGI. The germline V end is reduced by 4 bases and the J end by 6 bases; junction bases left unmatched: 11.